This TCR beta chain was sequenced for a study of CD8 T cells in ankylosing spondylitis (dated by TCRdb to 2016 to 2017). About the study as a whole: The study profiled T cell receptor beta repertoires in healthy donors and ankylosing spondylitis patients to find disease-linked TCR variants. Peripheral blood was sampled, and synovial fluid was additionally collected from ankylosing spondylitis patients. In total, the full study cohort was made up of 95 to 110 healthy donors and 25 to 30 ankylosing spondylitis patients. Here is what the overall study found, with its caveats: According to the report, matched synovial fluid samples from ankylosing spondylitis patients were significantly enriched for the disease-linked clones. Some motif variants had previously been reported in the synovial fluid and blood of reactive arthritis patients, which suggests shared mechanisms of disease initiation. Blood from ankylosing spondylitis patients appeared to be characterized by a TCR beta motif made up of seven or eight highly homologous amino acid variants. The disease-linked clones showed a CD8+ phenotype and occurred at relatively low frequencies in peripheral blood.

Sequencing was carried out with an Illumina HiSeq 2500. Quantitative 5'-RACE with molecular barcodes was used to prepare TCR beta libraries. The source study handled its data this way. To identify disease-linked TCR variants, a new computational method was used, one built on a probabilistic model of VDJ rearrangement. The raw public data were reprocessed by TCRdb itself: fastp quality trimming at Q25, MiXCR clonotype calling, in-frame beta chains only. Each entry is one CDR3 protein sequence, shown with its most common DNA and genes. These V and J calls originate from TCRdb's pipeline instead of the authors' own analysis. This sample holds some 87,000 distinct CDR3 sequences; 25% to 35% were observed only once. The ten top clones hold roughly three fifths of the sample. This clonotype was recorded a few times. Its antigen is still unknown. Base qualities are not recorded, but no much larger clone differs from it by a single base.

This TCR was sampled from a male donor with ankylosing spondylitis or in good health (not recorded which). Source material: blood, either unsorted or a sorted T cell fraction (not recorded which).

Read as DNA, the sequence is TGTGCCAGCAGCACAAGGGGGGGCACCGGGGAGCTGTTTTTT. It encodes CASSTRGGTGELFF. The chain is assembled from TRBV12-3 or TRBV12-4 and TRBJ2-2; tentative D gene TRBD2, with 7 bases matching. V is shortened by 6 bases, J by 4 bases, and the region joining them spans 12 bases. The CDR3 spans 14 residues, from the cysteine through the phenylalanine. Kept here is only the CDR3 DNA, which spans 42 bases and is read in frame from base 1.